This TCR beta chain is drawn from a study of T-cell memory formation after mild COVID-19. Germline trimming cut 7 bases from V and 8 bases from J; bases unmatched to any gene: 12. This CDR3 spans 14 amino acids. Germline CDR1 is SGHNT and CDR2 is YENEEA. Amplification by 5'RACE using constant-segment primers produced TCR alpha and TCR beta cDNA libraries that carried sample barcodes and UMIs. TCRdb called the 5' RACE reads again in MiXCR, with one record for every CDR3 protein. The data contain some 330,000 distinct CDR3 sequences, around a fifth of them seen just once; the ten biggest clones take up 9.5% to 15%. Findings and limits, study-wide: CD4/CD8 balance characterized clones contracting day 15 to 85, and CD4+ skew characterized later expanders. Prior to infection, memory already included some responding clones, suggesting cross-reactive memory joined. CD4+ contracting clones were found mainly in CM and EM, and CD8+ ones in EMRA.

In this sample, this clonotype turned up a few times. Its antigen is not identified. This clonotype was sampled from an adult woman who had mild COVID-19 (a few samples of this study predate the infection). Cell type and time point are not known. The chain has TRBV11-3 and TRBJ1-2; TRBD1 agrees at 8 bases. Sample: PBMCs or a T cell subset sorted from them (not recorded which). CDR3 sequence reads: CASTPGTGSRGYTF. CDR3 coding DNA: TGTGCCAGCACCCCCGGGACAGGAAGTCGCGGCTACACCTTC.